Presented here are 12 T cell receptor beta chains from one specimen sequenced in a study of cytomegalovirus exposure and HLA in healthy donors. It was with 60 Vbeta and 13 Jbeta primers that the PCR ran. Produced via immunoSEQ multiplex PCR; TCRdb's table is partial and in-frame only. The sample has some 120,000 clones; more than 80% are singletons. The sequenced material came from PBMCs. Receptor source: a woman in her 30s in good health and CMV-seropositive.

V and J are TRBV10-3 and TRBJ1-1; TRBD1 might be the D (6 bases). The V end was cut by 11 bases, the J end by 4 bases, with 14 bases between. The CDR3 has 12 residues. From germline, CDR1 is ENHRY and CDR2 SYGVKD. DNA of the CDR3: TGTGCCTCCGGGGAGGGGGGCACTGAAGCTTTCTTT. It is translated as CASGEGGTEAFF.

V usage is TRBV5-1 and J usage is TRBJ2-2, with TRBD1 as a possible D gene (5 bases). Trimming removed 6 bases from V and 4 bases from J, with 13 bases in between. This CDR3 is built from 14 residues. CDR1 and CDR2 from the germline V gene are SGHRS and YFSETQ. The CDR3 loop is CASTGQGGTGELFF. For the CDR3, the DNA is TGCGCCAGCACCGGGCAGGGCGGCACCGGGGAGCTGTTTTTT.

This clone was observed a handful of times. The gene calls are TRBV6-4 and TRBJ2-1; 9 bases are a match to TRBD2. Looked up from germline, CDR1 is MRHNA and CDR2 is SNTAGT. The CDR3 runs 15 residues. The V gene end was trimmed by 3 bases and the J gene end by 3 bases; junction bases not matched to a gene: 3. The CDR3 bases are TGTGCCAGCAGTGATACAGCGGGAGGCTACAATGAGCAGTTCTTC. Translating gives CASSDTAGGYNEQFF.

This clone occurred a few times. V gene TRBV5-1 combines with J gene TRBJ2-7; 12 bases align to TRBD2. Germline CDR1 SGHRS, CDR2 YFSETQ. The trim removed 4 bases at V and 2 bases at J, leaving 4 bases unmatched. This CDR3 is 15 amino acids long. The DNA for the CDR3 is TGCGCCAGCAGCCCGGGACTAGCGGGCGCCTACGAGCAGTACTTC. It translates to CASSPGLAGAYEQYF.

This chain joins TRBV30 and TRBJ2-3; TRBD2 is a possible D gene (5 bases). Deletions cut 3 bases from V and 0 bases from J, with 13 bases between. CDR3 length: 15 residues. Germline V gives CDR1 GTSNPN, CDR2 SVGIG (reference sequence). The CDR3, as DNA: TGTGCCTGGAGCGAAGGTAGCGCTAGCACAGATACGCAGTATTTT. This sequence encodes CAWSEGSASTDTQYF.

The rearrangement joins TRBV29-1 to TRBJ1-1; D is unclear. The CDR3 consists of 12 residues. Trimming took 5 bases from V and 0 from J, leaving 7 bases between them. CDR1 is SQVTM, CDR2 ANQGSEA, per germline. The CDR3 region is CSVHTVNTEAFF. CDR3 coding DNA: TGCAGCGTTCATACAGTGAACACTGAAGCTTTCTTT.

CDR3 amino acids: CASSKEWGDGVYPYEQYF. The CDR3 nucleotides read TGTGCCAGCAGCAAAGAGTGGGGGGATGGAGTGTACCCCTACGAGCAGTACTTC. The chain carries TRBV21-1 and TRBJ2-7; the table's D call, TRBD2, has no DNA check behind it. TRBV21-1 is reported as a pseudogene. This CDR3 is built from 18 residues.

This rearrangement joins TRBV7-3 to TRBJ2-1; TRBD1 aligns across 9 bases. Germline loops: CDR1 SGHTA, CDR2 FQGTGA. After removal of 0 bases from V and 4 bases from J, the junction contained 1 base not matched to a gene. CDR3 length: 15 residues. CDR3 sequence: CASSLTGTGYNEQFF. The CDR3 DNA sequence: TGTGCCAGCAGCTTAACCGGGACAGGGTACAATGAGCAGTTCTTC.

The chain links TRBV6-5 to TRBJ1-3, with 8 bases that match TRBD1. V was pared by 5 bases and J by 8 bases, with 11 bases of the junction left unmatched. The CDR3 runs 15 residues. Germline CDR1 reads MNHEY; CDR2 reads SVGAGI. The CDR3 DNA reads as TGTGCCAGCAGTGGTCGACAGGGGAAGGCAGACACCATATATTTT. This sequence encodes CASSGRQGKADTIYF.

The rearrangement joins TRBV30 to TRBJ2-7; maybe TRBD2 (5 bases). Per germline, CDR1 GTSNPN and CDR2 SVGIG (reference sequence). Deletions cut 5 bases from V and 6 bases from J, with 26 bases between. There are 16 residues in the CDR3. CDR3: CAWDLPRTRRKREQYF. The CDR3 DNA is TGTGCCTGGGATCTACCCCGAACCCGGAGGAAACGCGAGCAGTACTTC. The variable domain in full, with the rest retrieved from reference TRBV30 and TRBJ2-7, is SQTIHQWPATLVQPVGSPLSLECTVEGTSNPNLYWYRQAAGRGLQLLFYSVGIGQISSEVPQNLSASRPQDRQFILSSKKLLLSDSGFYLCAWDLPRTRRKREQYFGPGTRLTVT.

The V call is TRBV2, the J call TRBJ1-5; 7 nucleotides align to TRBD1. Germline CDR1 is SNHLY and CDR2 is FYNNEI. With V trimmed by 6 bases and J by 5 bases, 4 bases remained unmatched. The CDR3 covers 13 residues. The DNA of the CDR3 is TGTGCCAGCAGGAGACAGGGAGATCAGCCCCAGCATTTT. It yields the protein CASRRQGDQPQHF.

V gene TRBV19 combines with J gene TRBJ1-1; TRBD1 might be the D (6 bases). The germline CDR1 and CDR2 sequences are LNHDA and SQIVND (reference sequence). This CDR3 is built from 14 residues. V was clipped by 3 bases and J by 2 bases, with 10 bases between them. This CDR3 reads CASSIRGRNTEAFF. The CDR3 DNA sequence: TGTGCCAGTAGTATCAGGGGCCGCAACACTGAAGCTTTCTTT.